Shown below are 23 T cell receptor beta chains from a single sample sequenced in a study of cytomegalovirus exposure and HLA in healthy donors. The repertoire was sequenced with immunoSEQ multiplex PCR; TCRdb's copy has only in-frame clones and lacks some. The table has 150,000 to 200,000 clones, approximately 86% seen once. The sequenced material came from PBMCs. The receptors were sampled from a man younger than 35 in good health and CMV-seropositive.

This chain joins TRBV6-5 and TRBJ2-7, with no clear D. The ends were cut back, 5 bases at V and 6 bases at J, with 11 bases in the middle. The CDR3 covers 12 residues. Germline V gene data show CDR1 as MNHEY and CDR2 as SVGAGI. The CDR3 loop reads CASSPGLGEQYF. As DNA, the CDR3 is TGTGCCAGCAGTCCGGGTCTCGGCGAGCAGTACTTC.

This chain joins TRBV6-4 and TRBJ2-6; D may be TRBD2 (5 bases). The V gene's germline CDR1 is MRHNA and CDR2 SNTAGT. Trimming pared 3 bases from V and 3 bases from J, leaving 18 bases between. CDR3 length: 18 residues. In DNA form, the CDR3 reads TGTGCCAGCAGTGAAAACTCTGAGGGAGTAGGTGGGGCCAACGTCCTGACTTTC. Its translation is CASSENSEGVGGANVLTF.

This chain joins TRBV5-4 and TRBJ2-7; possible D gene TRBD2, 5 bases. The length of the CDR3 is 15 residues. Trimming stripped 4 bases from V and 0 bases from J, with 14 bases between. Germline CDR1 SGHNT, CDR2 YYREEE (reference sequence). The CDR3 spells CASSPAPAGSYEQYF. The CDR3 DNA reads TGTGCCAGCAGCCCCGCTCCGGCGGGCTCCTACGAGCAGTACTTC.

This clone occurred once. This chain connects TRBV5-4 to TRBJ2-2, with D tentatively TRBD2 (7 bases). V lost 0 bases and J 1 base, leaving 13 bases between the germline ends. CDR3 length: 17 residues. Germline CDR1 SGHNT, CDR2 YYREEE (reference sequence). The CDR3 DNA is TGTGCCAGCAGCTTGGGGGGGGGCGAATGGAACACCGGGGAGCTGTTTTTT. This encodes CASSLGGGEWNTGELFF.

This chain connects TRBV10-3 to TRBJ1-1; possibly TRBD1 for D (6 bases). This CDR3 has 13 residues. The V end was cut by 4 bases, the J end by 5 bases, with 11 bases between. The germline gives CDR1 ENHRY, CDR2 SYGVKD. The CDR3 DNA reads TGTGCCATCAGTGTGCAGGGGTCTACTGAAGCTTTCTTT. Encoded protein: CAISVQGSTEAFF.

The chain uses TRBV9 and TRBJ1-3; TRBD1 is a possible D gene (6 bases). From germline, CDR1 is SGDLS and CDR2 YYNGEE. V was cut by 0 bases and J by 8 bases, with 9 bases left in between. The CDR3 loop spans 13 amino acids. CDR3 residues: CASSVGGRHTIYF. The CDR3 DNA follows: TGTGCCAGCAGCGTAGGGGGGCGACACACCATATATTTT.

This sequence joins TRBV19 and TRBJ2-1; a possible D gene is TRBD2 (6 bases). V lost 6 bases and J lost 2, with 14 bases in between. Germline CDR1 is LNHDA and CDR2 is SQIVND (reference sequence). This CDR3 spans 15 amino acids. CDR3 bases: TGTGCCAGTAGCCTAGCGAAGAATCCCTACAATGAGCAGTTCTTC. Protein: CASSLAKNPYNEQFF.

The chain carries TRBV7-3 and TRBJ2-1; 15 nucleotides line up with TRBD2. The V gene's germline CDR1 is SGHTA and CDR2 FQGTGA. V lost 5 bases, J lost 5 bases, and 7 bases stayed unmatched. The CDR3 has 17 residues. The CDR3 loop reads CASSPGTSGRSHNEQFF. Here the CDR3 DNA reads TGTGCCAGCAGCCCCGGGACTAGCGGGAGGTCCCACAATGAGCAGTTCTTC.

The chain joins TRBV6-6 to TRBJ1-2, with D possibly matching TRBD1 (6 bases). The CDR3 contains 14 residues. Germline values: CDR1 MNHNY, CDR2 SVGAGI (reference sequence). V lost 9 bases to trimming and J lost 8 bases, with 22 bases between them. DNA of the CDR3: TGTGCCAGTTCCCAGGGGAGGGCGATCGGAGGCTACACCTTC. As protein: CASSQGRAIGGYTF.

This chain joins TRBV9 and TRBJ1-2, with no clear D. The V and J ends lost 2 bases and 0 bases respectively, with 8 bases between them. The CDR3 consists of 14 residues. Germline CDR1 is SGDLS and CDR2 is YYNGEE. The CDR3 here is CASSVEVANYGYTF. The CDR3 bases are TGTGCCAGCAGCGTGGAGGTAGCTAACTATGGCTACACCTTC.

In nucleotides, the CDR3 is TGCAGCGTTGAATCCGGGGGTGGTCCTAACGGGGAGCTGTTTTTT. Translation gives CSVESGGGPNGELFF. The chain recombines TRBV29-1 with TRBJ2-2, with a weak D call TRBD2 (6 bases). The CDR3 length is 15 residues. V was clipped by 2 bases and J by 7 bases, with 17 bases between them. Germline lookup yields CDR1 SQVTM and CDR2 ANQGSEA.

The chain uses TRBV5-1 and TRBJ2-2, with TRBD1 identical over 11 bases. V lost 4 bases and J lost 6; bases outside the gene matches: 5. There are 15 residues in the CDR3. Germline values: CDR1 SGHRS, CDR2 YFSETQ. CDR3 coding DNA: TGCGCCAGCAGCCGGACAGGGGGCGCTTCCGGGGAGCTGTTTTTT. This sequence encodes CASSRTGGASGELFF. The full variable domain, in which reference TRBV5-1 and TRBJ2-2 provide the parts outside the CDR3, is KAGVTQTPRYLIKTRGQQVTLSCSPISGHRSVSWYQQTPGQGLQFLFEYFSETQRNKGNFPGRFSGRQFSNSRSEMNVSTLELGDSALYLCASSRTGGASGELFFGEGSRLTVL.

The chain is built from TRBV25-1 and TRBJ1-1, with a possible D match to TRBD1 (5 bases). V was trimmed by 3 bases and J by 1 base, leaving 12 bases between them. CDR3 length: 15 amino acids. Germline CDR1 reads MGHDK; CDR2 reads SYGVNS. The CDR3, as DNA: TGTGCCAGCAGTGACGAACGGACATGGAACACTGAAGCTTTCTTT. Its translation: CASSDERTWNTEAFF.

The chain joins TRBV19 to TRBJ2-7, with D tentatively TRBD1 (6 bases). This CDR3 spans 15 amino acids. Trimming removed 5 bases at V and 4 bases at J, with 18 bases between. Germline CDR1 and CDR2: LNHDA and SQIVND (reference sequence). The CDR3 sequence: CASSFDSQQGYEQYF. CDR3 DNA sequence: TGTGCCAGTAGTTTTGACTCTCAGCAGGGGTACGAGCAGTACTTC.

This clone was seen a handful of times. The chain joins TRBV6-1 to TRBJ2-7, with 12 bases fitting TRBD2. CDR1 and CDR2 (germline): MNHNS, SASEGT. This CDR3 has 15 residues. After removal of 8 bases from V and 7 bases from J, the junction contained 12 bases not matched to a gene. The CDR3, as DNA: TGTGCCAGCTATCCGGGACTAGCGGGCCTAGAAGAGCAGTACTTC. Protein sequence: CASYPGLAGLEEQYF.

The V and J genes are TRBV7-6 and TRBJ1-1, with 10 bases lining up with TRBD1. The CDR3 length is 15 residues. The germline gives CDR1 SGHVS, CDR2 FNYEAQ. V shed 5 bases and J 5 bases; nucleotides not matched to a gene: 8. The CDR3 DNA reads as TGTGCCAGCAGCCCAAGACAGGGGGCGAGAACTGAAGCTTTCTTT. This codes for CASSPRQGARTEAFF.

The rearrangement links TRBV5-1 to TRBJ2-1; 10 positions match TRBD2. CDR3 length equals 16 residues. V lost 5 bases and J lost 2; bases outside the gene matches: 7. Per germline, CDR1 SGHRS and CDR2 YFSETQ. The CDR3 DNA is TGCGCCAGCAGGGCTAGCGGGAGTAGGGCCTACAATGAGCAGTTCTTC. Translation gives CASRASGSRAYNEQFF.

The CDR3 DNA reads TGTGCCAGCAGTTTAAATAGCGGGACAAGGGAGACCCAGTACTTC. This gives the protein CASSLNSGTRETQYF. The rearrangement joins TRBV27 to TRBJ2-5; TRBD2 matches at 8 bases. The CDR3 is 15 amino acids. V lost 2 bases and J lost 5; bases outside the gene matches: 7. Germline lookup yields CDR1 MNHEY and CDR2 SMNVEV (reference sequence).

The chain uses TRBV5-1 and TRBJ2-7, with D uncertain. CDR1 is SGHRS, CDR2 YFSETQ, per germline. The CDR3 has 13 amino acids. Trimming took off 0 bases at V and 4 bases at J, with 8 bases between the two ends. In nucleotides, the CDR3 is TGCGCCAGCAGCTTGGCCGCGCAATACGAGCAGTACTTC. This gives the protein CASSLAAQYEQYF.

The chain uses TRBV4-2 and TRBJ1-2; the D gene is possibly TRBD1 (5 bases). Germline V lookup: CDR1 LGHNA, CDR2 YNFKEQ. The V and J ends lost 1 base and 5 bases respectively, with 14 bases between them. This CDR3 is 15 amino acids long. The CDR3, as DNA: TGTGCCAGCAGCCAAGGGGCAGGGAAAGCATATGGCTACACCTTC. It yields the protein CASSQGAGKAYGYTF.

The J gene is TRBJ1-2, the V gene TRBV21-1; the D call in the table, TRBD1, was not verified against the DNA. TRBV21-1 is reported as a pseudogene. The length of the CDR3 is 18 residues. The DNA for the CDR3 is TGTGCCAGCAGCAAACCAACGATACAGGGGTTTTTCGCGTGTGGCTACACCTTC. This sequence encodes CASSKPTIQGFFACGYTF.

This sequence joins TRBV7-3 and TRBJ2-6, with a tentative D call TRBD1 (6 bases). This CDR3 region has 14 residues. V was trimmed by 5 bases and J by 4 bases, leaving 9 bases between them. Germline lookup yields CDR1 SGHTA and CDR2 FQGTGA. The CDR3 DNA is TGTGCCAGCAGCACAGGGACAGGGGCCAACGTCCTGACTTTC. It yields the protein CASSTGTGANVLTF.

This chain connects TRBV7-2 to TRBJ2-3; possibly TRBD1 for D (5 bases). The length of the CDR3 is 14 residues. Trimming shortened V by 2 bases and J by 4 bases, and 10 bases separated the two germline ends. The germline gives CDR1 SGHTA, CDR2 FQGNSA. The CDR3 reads CASSLFTGPDTQYF. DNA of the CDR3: TGTGCCAGCAGCTTATTCACAGGACCAGATACGCAGTATTTT.